What follows are 31 T cell receptor beta chains derived from one specimen sequenced in a study of breast tumors, draining lymph nodes, adjacent tissues. TCRdb redid the calling of the multiplex PCR reads with MiXCR, one entry per CDR3 protein. The sample holds around 66,000 distinct CDR3 sequences, roughly two fifths seen once. Input material: breast tumor tissue. Every receptor here comes from a female donor with breast cancer. Some clones in this sample may be carry-over from other donors' samples.

This chain links TRBV11-3 with TRBJ1-5; maybe TRBD1 (5 bases). Trimming shortened V by 1 base and J by 10 bases, and 20 bases separated the two germline ends. CDR1 and CDR2 from the germline V gene are SGHNT and YENEEA. The CDR3 spans 16 residues. Here the CDR3 reads CASSLALTGVSFPQHF. CDR3 nucleotides: TGTGCCAGCAGCTTAGCCCTCACGGGGGTAAGTTTTCCCCAGCATTTT.

This clonotype was found many times. The chain links TRBV20-1 to TRBJ1-5; D is perhaps TRBD1 (5 bases). The germline CDR1 and CDR2 sequences are DFQATT and SNEGSKA (reference sequence). V lost 6 bases and J lost 7, with 16 bases in between. The length of the CDR3 is 13 residues. CDR3 amino acids: CSANDGQSQPQHF. The CDR3 DNA sequence: TGCAGTGCCAATGATGGACAATCCCAGCCCCAGCATTTT.

To note about this clonotype: A read error may produce the germline difference seen at one junction end. The J gene is TRBJ2-5, the V gene TRBV20-1, with D perhaps assigned TRBD1 or TRBD2 (5 bases each). This CDR3 is built from 15 residues. CDR1 DFQATT and CDR2 SNEGSKA come from the germline V gene (reference sequence). This chain's CDR3 is CSAITGATRGETQYF. Written as DNA, the CDR3 is TGCAGCGCTATTACCGGGGCTACTAGGGGAGAGACCCAGTACTTC.

The chain carries TRBV10-3 and TRBJ1-1, with TRBD1 matching 7 bases. Germline CDR1 ENHRY, CDR2 SYGVKD. CDR3 length equals 14 residues. Trimming cost V 3 bases and J 6 bases; bases outside gene matches: 7. The DNA for the CDR3 is TGTGCCATCAGTGACCCAGACAGGGTTTCTGAAGCTTTCTTT. Translation: CAISDPDRVSEAFF.

This clonotype was counted once. The J gene is TRBJ2-7, the V gene TRBV11-3, with D hard to call. The CDR3 is 14 residues long. Trimming cost V 3 bases and J 2 bases, with 11 bases left between them. CDR1 and CDR2 (germline): SGHNT, YENEEA. DNA for the CDR3: TGTGCCAGCAGCTTCGTCGACGGCACCTACGAGCAGTACTTC. Amino acids: CASSFVDGTYEQYF.

Only one count was recorded for this clonotype. Likely a read error: the CDR3 ends without its conserved phenylalanine or tryptophan. This chain links TRBV20-1 with TRBJ2-3; possible D gene TRBD1, 5 bases. Deletions cut 3 bases from V and 11 bases from J, with 15 bases between. The CDR3 sequence is 12 residues long. Germline loops: CDR1 DFQATT, CDR2 SNEGSKA (reference sequence). CDR3 in DNA: TGCAGTGCTAGTAACAGGCCTTACGAGCAGTATTTG. The encoded protein is CSASNRPYEQYL.

The chain joins TRBV7-2 to TRBJ1-1, with D unresolved. Germline V gene sequence: CDR1 SGHTA, CDR2 FQGNSA. The CDR3 consists of 14 residues. Trimming cost V 4 bases and J 4 bases, with 13 bases left between them. CDR3 sequence: CASSSWRGFTEAFF. CDR3 sequence (DNA): TGTGCCAGCAGCTCTTGGAGAGGGTTCACTGAAGCTTTCTTT. Filled out from reference TRBV7-2 and TRBJ1-1, the complete variable domain reads GAGVSQSPSNKVTEKGKDVELRCDPISGHTALYWYRQSLGQGLEFLIYFQGNSAPDKSGLPSDRFSAERTGGSVSTLTIQRTQQEDSAVYLCASSSWRGFTEAFFGQGTRLTVV.

The rearrangement uses TRBV9 and TRBJ2-3, with D perhaps matching TRBD1 or TRBD2 (6 bases each). Trimming took 0 bases from V and 11 from J, leaving 16 bases between them. The germline CDR1 and CDR2 sequences are SGDLS and YYNGEE. The CDR3 consists of 14 residues. This CDR3 is CASSVGSGGCEQYF. CDR3 nucleotide sequence: TGTGCCAGCAGCGTAGGGTCCGGGGGCTGCGAGCAGTATTTT.

The V call is TRBV12-3 or TRBV12-4, the J call TRBJ2-3, with 7 bases that match TRBD2. After removal of 2 bases from V and 2 bases from J, the junction contained 1 base not matched to a gene. This CDR3 spans 14 amino acids. CDR3 nucleotide sequence: TGTGCCAGCAGTTTAACTAGCGTCACAGATACGCAGTATTTT. Residues: CASSLTSVTDTQYF.

To note about this clonotype: One end of the junction varies from germline; a read error may be responsible. CDR3 sequence reads: CASSQLRTSGRAF. CDR3 nucleotides: TGTGCCAGCAGCCAACTCCGGACTAGCGGGAGGGCCTTC. V and J are TRBV14 and TRBJ1-2; D not resolved. The germline V gene encodes CDR1 SGHDN and CDR2 FVKESK. The CDR3 extends over 13 amino acids.

This chain joins TRBV7-9 and TRBJ2-3; D unresolved. CDR3 length: 14 amino acids. V dropped 8 bases and J dropped 0 bases, with 12 bases sitting between them. CDR1 is SEHNR, CDR2 FQNEAQ, per germline (reference sequence). CDR3 DNA: TGTGCCAGCTGCGCAGTGGGTAGCACAGATACGCAGTATTTT. Translation: CASCAVGSTDTQYF.

The chain uses TRBV7-9 and TRBJ2-1, with D uncertain. The CDR3 runs to 17 residues. Germline V gives CDR1 SEHNR, CDR2 FQNEAQ (reference sequence). The V gene lost 6 bases and the J gene lost 3 bases, with 21 bases spanning the gap. CDR3: CASRPTSSLSGYNEQFF. CDR3 nucleotides: TGTGCCAGCAGACCTACCAGCTCATTGTCGGGCTACAATGAGCAGTTCTTC.

In the case of this clonotype: Germline and junction disagree at one end, which may indicate a read error. V usage is TRBV7-7 and J usage is TRBJ1-2; 7 nucleotides match TRBD1. Looked up from germline, CDR1 is SSHAT and CDR2 is FNYEAQ (reference sequence). This CDR3 has 17 amino acids. DNA of the CDR3: TGTGCTAGCAGCTCGGGACTAGCGGGGGACAGCCTATATGGCTACACCTTC. It encodes CASSSGLAGDSLYGYTF.

This clonotype appeared many times. The chain has TRBV5-1 and TRBJ2-7; D is uncertain. CDR1 SGHRS and CDR2 YFSETQ come from the germline V gene. There are 10 residues in the CDR3. The V end lost 7 bases, the J end lost 9 bases, and 11 bases lay between the germline ends. CDR3 sequence: CASSSAAQYF. CDR3 nucleotide sequence: TGCGCCAGCTCTTCCGCGGCGCAGTACTTC.

As concerns this clonotype: Germline is not matched at one junction end, which may reflect a read error. This chain joins TRBV7-2 and TRBJ1-4; perhaps TRBD1 as D (5 bases). Germline V lookup: CDR1 SGHTA, CDR2 FQGNSA. The length of the CDR3 is 14 residues. This chain's CDR3 is CASSGQGTYEKLSF. In nucleotides, the CDR3 is TGTGCCAGCAGCGGGCAGGGTACATATGAAAAACTGTCTTTT. Using reference TRBV7-2 and TRBJ1-4 for the parts outside the CDR3, the full variable domain is GAGVSQSPSNKVTEKGKDVELRCDPISGHTALYWYRQSLGQGLEFLIYFQGNSAPDKSGLPSDRFSAERTGGSVSTLTIQRTQQEDSAVYLCASSGQGTYEKLSFGSGTQLSVL.

On this clonotype itself: Relative to the germline gene, one junction end is altered; a read error may explain this. The genes are TRBV6-6 and TRBJ2-3; 7 bases agree with TRBD2. CDR3 length: 15 residues. The germline CDR1 and CDR2 sequences are MNHNY and SVGAGI (reference sequence). The DNA for the CDR3 is TGTGCCATCAGTGAGCCGGGACTAAGTTCAGATACGCAGTATTTT. Protein product: CAISEPGLSSDTQYF.

This rearrangement joins TRBV29-1 to TRBJ2-7; 9 nucleotides line up with TRBD1. CDR3 size: 13 residues. The germline gives CDR1 SQVTM, CDR2 ANQGSEA. V lost 8 bases to trimming and J lost 4 bases; unmatched junction nucleotides: 9. Here the CDR3 reads CSLAVGQGYEQYF. CDR3 coding DNA: TGCAGCTTGGCCGTAGGACAGGGGTACGAGCAGTACTTC.

This clonotype was found many times. The chain couples TRBV13 to TRBJ2-1, with D perhaps TRBD2 (5 bases). The germline gives CDR1 PRHDT, CDR2 FYEKMQ (reference sequence). Trimming stripped 4 bases from V and 6 bases from J, with 10 bases between. CDR3 length: 13 residues. The CDR3 DNA sequence: TGTGCCAGCAGCTACCCTAGCCCCAATGAGCAGTTCTTC. Amino acids: CASSYPSPNEQFF.

As for this clonotype: A much larger clone lies one base from this, so it may be a read error. The conserved phenylalanine or tryptophan normally closing the CDR3 is absent here, so this likely arose from a read error. The gene calls are TRBV27 and TRBJ2-7; D perhaps matches TRBD1 (6 bases). Between the trimmed V and J ends, which lost 4 bases and 5 bases, there was a span of 12 bases. Germline V lookup: CDR1 MNHEY, CDR2 SMNVEV (reference sequence). This CDR3 has 13 residues. The CDR3 DNA follows: TGTGCCAGCAGTTCGGGACACGGGGACGAGCAGTACCTC. It is translated as CASSSGHGDEQYL.

This clonotype was recorded at least ten times. The gene calls are TRBV7-9 and TRBJ2-1, with D unresolved. CDR1 SEHNR and CDR2 FQNEAQ come from the germline V gene (reference sequence). CDR3 length: 12 amino acids. Trimming pared 4 bases from V and 5 bases from J, leaving 6 bases between. The CDR3 reads CASSSLHNEQFF. In DNA form, the CDR3 reads TGTGCCAGCAGCTCTTTACACAATGAGCAGTTCTTC.

This clonotype occurred many times. The rearrangement links TRBV6-7 to TRBJ1-3; TRBD1 agrees at 7 bases. TRBV6-7 counts as an open reading frame of uncertain function. The CDR3 is 18 residues long. The V gene end was trimmed by 6 bases and the J gene end by 3 bases; junction bases not matched to a gene: 17. The CDR3 sequence is CASRLFKQGPGLGNTIYF. The DNA of the CDR3 is TGTGCCAGCAGACTCTTTAAACAGGGGCCCGGACTTGGAAACACCATATATTTT.

This clonotype has at least ten counts. The V gene is TRBV12-3 or TRBV12-4, the J gene TRBJ2-7; the D gene is possibly TRBD2 (6 bases). The CDR3 runs 13 residues. V lost 6 bases and J 5 bases, leaving 14 bases between the germline ends. The CDR3 loop reads CASRRDPMDEQYF. The CDR3 DNA is TGTGCCAGCAGGCGGGACCCGATGGACGAGCAGTACTTC.

The sample holds many counts of this clonotype. The limits of the CDR3 on the DNA are not certain, so only TCRdb's listed CDR3 is given. The chain carries TRBV29-1 and TRBJ1-2; no check of the table's D call, TRBD1, against the DNA was made. The CDR3 length is 15 residues, termini included. Germline assignment: CDR1 SQVTM and CDR2 ANQGSEA. CDR3 in amino acids: CSVSLDRAFVGGYTF.

This clonotype was counted many times. The chain employs TRBV29-1 and TRBJ2-3; 11 nucleotides line up with TRBD2. CDR3 length equals 15 residues. V dropped 1 base and J dropped 5; count of bases not matched to a gene: 5. Germline CDR1 reads SQVTM; CDR2 reads ANQGSEA. The CDR3 is CSVEVAGGLKDTQYF. The CDR3 coding sequence is TGCAGCGTTGAAGTAGCGGGAGGGCTTAAAGATACGCAGTATTTT.

This clonotype has more than one count but fewer than ten. This chain connects TRBV7-9 to TRBJ2-3; D tentatively reads TRBD1 or TRBD2 (5 bases each). Trimming stripped 1 base from V and 1 base from J, with 6 bases between. The germline V gene encodes CDR1 SEHNR and CDR2 FQNEAQ (reference sequence). The CDR3 is 14 residues long. The CDR3 DNA reads as TGTGCCAGCAGCTTAGTGGGGGGCACAGATACGCAGTATTTT. Amino acids: CASSLVGGTDTQYF.

This clonotype was detected ten times or more. This may be a read error: a much more frequent sequence differs by one nucleotide. The chain joins TRBV11-2 to TRBJ2-2, with D unclear. Germline CDR1 and CDR2: SGHAT and FQNNGV. The CDR3 sequence is 15 residues long. The V gene lost 4 bases and the J gene lost 4 bases, with 13 bases spanning the gap. CDR3 amino acids: CASSSRRLTTGELFF. The CDR3 region has the DNA TGTGCCAGCAGCTCTCGCAGGTTGACCACCGGGGAGCTGTTTTTT.

As for this clonotype: Given a much more abundant clone one base away, this may be a read error. The J gene is TRBJ2-3, the V gene TRBV7-2, with D possibly being TRBD2 (6 bases). The germline CDR1 and CDR2 sequences are SGHTA and FQGNSA. The CDR3 has 17 residues. CDR3 protein: CASSLVRQAGRTDPQYF. CDR3 DNA: TGTGCCAGCAGCTTAGTACGACAAGCGGGCCGCACAGATCCGCAGTATTTT.

This clonotype was picked up many times. This rearrangement joins TRBV14 to TRBJ2-1; tentatively, D is TRBD2 (7 bases). This CDR3 comprises 16 residues. The V end lost 3 bases, the J end lost 0 bases, and 12 bases lay between the germline ends. Germline assignment: CDR1 SGHDN and CDR2 FVKESK. The CDR3 DNA sequence: TGTGCCAGCAGCCAGCTAGGGGGGGGCTCCTACAATGAGCAGTTCTTC. Protein: CASSQLGGGSYNEQFF.

This clonotype was seen ten or more times. V usage is TRBV5-1 and J usage is TRBJ2-5; 9 bases are shared with TRBD1. The V segment lost 4 bases and the J segment 4 bases; nucleotides outside the gene matches: 8. CDR1 and CDR2 from the germline V gene are SGHRS and YFSETQ. This CDR3 spans 15 amino acids. CDR3 in amino acids: CASSTTGDRVETQYF. CDR3 nucleotide sequence: TGCGCCAGCAGCACTACGGGGGACAGGGTAGAGACCCAGTACTTC.

In its sample, this clonotype was seen many times. The V and J genes are TRBV14 and TRBJ1-4; D is undetermined. CDR1 is SGHDN and CDR2 is FVKESK in the germline V gene. The CDR3 runs to 16 residues. Trimming removed 2 bases at V and 7 bases at J, with 17 bases between. In nucleotides, the CDR3 is TGTGCCAGCAGCCAATTCTTAGGGTCAGAGGGTGAAAAACTGTTTTTT. Its translation is CASSQFLGSEGEKLFF.

The chain recombines TRBV2 with TRBJ1-3, with 8 nucleotides matching TRBD1. The last part of the DNA fits TRBJ1-4 better; the J call may be wrong. The CDR3 is made up of 14 amino acids. Germline loops: CDR1 SNHLY, CDR2 FYNNEI. The CDR3 is CASSLGTGDEKLFF. CDR3 sequence (DNA): TGTGCCAGCAGCTTAGGGACAGGCGATGAAAAACTGTTTTTT.